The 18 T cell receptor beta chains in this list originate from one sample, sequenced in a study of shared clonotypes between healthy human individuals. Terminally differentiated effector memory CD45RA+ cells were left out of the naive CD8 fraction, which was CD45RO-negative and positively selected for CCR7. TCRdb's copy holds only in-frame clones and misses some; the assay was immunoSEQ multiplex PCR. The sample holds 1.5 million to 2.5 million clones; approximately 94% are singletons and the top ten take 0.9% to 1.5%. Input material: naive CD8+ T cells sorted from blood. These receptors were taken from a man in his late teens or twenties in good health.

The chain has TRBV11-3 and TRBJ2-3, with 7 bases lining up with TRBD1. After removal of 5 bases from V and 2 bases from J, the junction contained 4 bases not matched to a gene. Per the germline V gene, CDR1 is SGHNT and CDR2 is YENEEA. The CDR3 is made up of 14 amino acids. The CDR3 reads CASSLGQDTDTQYF. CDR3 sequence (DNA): TGTGCCAGCAGCCTTGGACAGGACACAGATACGCAGTATTTT.

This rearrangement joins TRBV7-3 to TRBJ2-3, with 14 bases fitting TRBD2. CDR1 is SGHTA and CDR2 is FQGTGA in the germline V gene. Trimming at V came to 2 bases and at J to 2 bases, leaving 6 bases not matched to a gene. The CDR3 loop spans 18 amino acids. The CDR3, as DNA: TGTGCCAGCAGCTTATTTGGACTAGCGGGGGGTCACACAGATACGCAGTATTTT. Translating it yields CASSLFGLAGGHTDTQYF.

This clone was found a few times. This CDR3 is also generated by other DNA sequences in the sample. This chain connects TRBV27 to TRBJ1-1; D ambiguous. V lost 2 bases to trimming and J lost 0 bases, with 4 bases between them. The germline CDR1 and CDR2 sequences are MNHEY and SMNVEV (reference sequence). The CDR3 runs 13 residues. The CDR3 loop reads CASSLDMNTEAFF. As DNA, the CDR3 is TGTGCCAGCAGTTTAGATATGAACACTGAAGCTTTCTTT.

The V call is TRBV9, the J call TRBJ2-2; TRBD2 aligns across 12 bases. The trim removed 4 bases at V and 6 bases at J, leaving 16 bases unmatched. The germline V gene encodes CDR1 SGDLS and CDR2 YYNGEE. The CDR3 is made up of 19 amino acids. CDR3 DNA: TGTGCCAGCAGCCAGAGAACCCTCCGACTAGCGGGAGAGTCCGGGGAGCTGTTTTTT. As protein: CASSQRTLRLAGESGELFF.

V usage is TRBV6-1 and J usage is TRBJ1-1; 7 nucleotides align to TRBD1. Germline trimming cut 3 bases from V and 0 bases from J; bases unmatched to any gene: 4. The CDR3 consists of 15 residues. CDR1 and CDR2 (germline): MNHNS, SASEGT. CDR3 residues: CASSEEQGLNTEAFF. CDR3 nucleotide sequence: TGTGCCAGCAGTGAGGAACAGGGGTTGAACACTGAAGCTTTCTTT.

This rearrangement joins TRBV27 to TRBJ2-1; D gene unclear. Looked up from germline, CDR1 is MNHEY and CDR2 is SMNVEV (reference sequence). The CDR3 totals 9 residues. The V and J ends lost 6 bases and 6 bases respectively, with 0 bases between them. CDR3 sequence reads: CASSNEQFF. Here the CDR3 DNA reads TGTGCCAGCAGCAATGAGCAGTTCTTC.

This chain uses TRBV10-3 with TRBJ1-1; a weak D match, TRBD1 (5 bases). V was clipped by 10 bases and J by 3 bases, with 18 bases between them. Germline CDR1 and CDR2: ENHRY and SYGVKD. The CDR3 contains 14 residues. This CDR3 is CASTSGTEDTEAFF. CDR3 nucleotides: TGTGCCAGCACTTCCGGGACGGAGGACACTGAAGCTTTCTTT.

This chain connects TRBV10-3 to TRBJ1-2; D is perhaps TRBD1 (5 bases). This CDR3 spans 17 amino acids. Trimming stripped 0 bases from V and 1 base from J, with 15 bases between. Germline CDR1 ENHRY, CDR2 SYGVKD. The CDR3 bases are TGTGCCATCAGTGAGTCGAGCCTCGACAGCTTTAACTATGGCTACACCTTC. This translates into CAISESSLDSFNYGYTF.

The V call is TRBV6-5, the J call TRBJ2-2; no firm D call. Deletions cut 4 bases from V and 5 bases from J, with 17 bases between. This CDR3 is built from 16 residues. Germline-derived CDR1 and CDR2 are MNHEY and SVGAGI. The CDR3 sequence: CASSWVRDGKTGELFF. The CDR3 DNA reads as TGTGCCAGCAGTTGGGTCCGAGACGGAAAAACCGGGGAGCTGTTTTTT.

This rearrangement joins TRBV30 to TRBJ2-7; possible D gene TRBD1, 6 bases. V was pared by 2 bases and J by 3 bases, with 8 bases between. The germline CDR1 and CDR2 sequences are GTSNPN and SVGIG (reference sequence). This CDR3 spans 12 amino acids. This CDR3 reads CAWSKQGYEQYF. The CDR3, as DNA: TGTGCCTGGAGTAAACAGGGCTACGAGCAGTACTTC.

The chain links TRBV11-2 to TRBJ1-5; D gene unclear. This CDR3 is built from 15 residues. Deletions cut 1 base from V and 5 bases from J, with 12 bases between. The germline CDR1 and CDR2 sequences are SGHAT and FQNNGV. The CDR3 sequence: CASSLGGIGDQPQHF. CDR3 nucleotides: TGTGCCAGCAGCTTAGGGGGTATTGGGGATCAGCCCCAGCATTTT.

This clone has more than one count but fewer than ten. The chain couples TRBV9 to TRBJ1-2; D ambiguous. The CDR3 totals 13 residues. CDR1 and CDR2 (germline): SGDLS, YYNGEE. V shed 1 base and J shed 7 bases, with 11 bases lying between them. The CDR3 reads CASSVSEGPGYTF. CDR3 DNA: TGTGCCAGCAGCGTATCCGAGGGCCCTGGCTACACCTTC.

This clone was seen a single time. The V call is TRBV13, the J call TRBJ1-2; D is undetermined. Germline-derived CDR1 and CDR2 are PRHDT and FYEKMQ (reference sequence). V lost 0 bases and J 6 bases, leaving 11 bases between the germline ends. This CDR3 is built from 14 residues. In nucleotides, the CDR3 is TGTGCCAGCAGCTTAGGCGGCGGTCTCAATGGCTACACCTTC. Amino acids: CASSLGGGLNGYTF.

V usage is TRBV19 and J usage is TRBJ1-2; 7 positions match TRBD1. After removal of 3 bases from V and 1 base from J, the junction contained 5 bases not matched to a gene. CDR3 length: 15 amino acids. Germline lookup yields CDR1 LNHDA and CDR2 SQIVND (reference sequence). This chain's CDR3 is CASSIAGTDNYGYTF. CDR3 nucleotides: TGTGCCAGTAGTATTGCCGGGACAGATAACTATGGCTACACCTTC.

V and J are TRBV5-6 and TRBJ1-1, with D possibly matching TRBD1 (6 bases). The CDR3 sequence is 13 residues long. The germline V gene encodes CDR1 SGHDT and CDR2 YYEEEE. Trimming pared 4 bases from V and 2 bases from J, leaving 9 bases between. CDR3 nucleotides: TGTGCCAGCAGCGTGGGGGCTAACACTGAAGCTTTCTTT. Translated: CASSVGANTEAFF.

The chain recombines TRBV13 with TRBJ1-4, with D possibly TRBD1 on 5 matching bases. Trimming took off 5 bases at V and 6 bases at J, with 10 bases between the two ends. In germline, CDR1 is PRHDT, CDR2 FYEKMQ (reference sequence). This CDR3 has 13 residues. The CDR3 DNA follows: TGTGCCAGCAGCGTACGGGGGGATGAAAAACTGTTTTTT. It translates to CASSVRGDEKLFF.

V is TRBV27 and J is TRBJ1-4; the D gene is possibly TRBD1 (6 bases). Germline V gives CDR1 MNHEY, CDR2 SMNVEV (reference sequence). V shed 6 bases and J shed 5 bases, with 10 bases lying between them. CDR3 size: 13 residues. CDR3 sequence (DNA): TGTGCCAGCAGAAACAGGGAGAATGAAAAACTGTTTTTT. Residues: CASRNRENEKLFF.

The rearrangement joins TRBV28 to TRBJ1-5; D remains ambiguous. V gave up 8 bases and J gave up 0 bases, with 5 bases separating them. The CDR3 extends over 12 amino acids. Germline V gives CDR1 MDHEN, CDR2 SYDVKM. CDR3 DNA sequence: TGTGCCAGCGCAGATAGCAATCAGCCCCAGCATTTT. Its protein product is CASADSNQPQHF.